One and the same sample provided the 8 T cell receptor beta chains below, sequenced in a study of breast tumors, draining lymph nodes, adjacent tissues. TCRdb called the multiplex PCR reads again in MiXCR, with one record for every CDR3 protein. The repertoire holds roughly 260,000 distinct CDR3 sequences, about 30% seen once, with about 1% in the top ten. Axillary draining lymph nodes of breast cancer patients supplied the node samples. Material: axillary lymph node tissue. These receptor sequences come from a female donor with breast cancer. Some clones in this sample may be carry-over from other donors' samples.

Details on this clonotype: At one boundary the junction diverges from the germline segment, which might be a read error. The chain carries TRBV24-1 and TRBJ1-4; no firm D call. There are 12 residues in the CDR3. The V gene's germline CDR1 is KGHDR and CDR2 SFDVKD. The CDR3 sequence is CATSDPPGKLFF. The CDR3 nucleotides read TGTGCCACCAGTGACCCGCCAGGAAAACTGTTCTTT.

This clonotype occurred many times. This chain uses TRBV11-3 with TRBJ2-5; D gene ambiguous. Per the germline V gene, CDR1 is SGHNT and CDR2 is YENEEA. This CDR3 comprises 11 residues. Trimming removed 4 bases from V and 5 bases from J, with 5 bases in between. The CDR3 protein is CASSYDETQYF. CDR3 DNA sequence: TGTGCCAGCAGCTATGATGAGACCCAGTACTTC. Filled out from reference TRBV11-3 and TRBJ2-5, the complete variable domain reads EAGVVQSPRYKIIEKKQPVAFWCNPISGHNTLYWYLQNLGQGPELLIRYENEEAVDDSQLPKDRFSAERLKGVDSTLKIQPAELGDSAVYLCASSYDETQYFGPGTRLLVL.

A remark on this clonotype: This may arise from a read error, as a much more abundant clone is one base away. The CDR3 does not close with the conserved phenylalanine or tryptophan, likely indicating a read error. CDR3 region: CSAMTGTSNQPQHL. The CDR3 nucleotides read TGCAGTGCCATGACAGGGACTAGCAATCAGCCCCAGCATCTT. This chain joins TRBV20-1 and TRBJ1-5, with 7 bases aligning to TRBD1. CDR3 length: 14 residues. V shed 6 bases and J 0 bases; nucleotides not matched to a gene: 5. Germline assignment: CDR1 DFQATT and CDR2 SNEGSKA (reference sequence).

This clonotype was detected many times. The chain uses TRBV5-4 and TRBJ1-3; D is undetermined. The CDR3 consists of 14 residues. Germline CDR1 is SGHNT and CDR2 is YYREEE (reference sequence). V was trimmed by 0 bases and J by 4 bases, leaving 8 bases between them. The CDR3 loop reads CASSLAGVGNTIYF. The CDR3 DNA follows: TGTGCCAGCAGCTTGGCCGGGGTCGGAAACACCATATATTTT.

CDR3 amino acids: CASSFRFTGFRETQYF. DNA for the CDR3: TGTGCCAGCAGTTTTAGGTTTACGGGGTTCCGGGAGACCCAGTACTTC. The V call is TRBV28, the J call TRBJ2-5; possible D gene TRBD2, 5 bases. Deletions cut 3 bases from V and 5 bases from J, with 19 bases between. Germline loops: CDR1 MDHEN, CDR2 SYDVKM. There are 16 residues in the CDR3.

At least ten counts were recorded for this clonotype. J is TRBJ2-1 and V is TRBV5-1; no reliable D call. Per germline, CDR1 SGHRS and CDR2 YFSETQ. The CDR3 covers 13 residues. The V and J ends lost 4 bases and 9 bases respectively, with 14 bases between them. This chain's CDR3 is CASSQSSQVEQFF. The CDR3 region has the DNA TGCGCCAGCAGCCAATCCAGCCAGGTTGAGCAGTTCTTC.

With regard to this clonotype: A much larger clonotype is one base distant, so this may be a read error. Written as DNA, the CDR3 is TGTGCCAGCAGTCACGGCGGGGCTGGGGCCGACGTCCTGACTTTC. Its translation: CASSHGGAGADVLTF. This chain uses TRBV6-5 with TRBJ2-6; D perhaps matches TRBD2 (6 bases). Germline CDR1 and CDR2: MNHEY and SVGAGI. CDR3 length equals 15 residues.

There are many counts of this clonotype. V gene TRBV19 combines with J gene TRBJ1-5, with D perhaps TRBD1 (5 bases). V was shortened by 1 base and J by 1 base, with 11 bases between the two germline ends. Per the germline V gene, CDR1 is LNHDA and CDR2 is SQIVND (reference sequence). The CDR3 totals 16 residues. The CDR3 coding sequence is TGTGCCAGTAGTATAGCTCACAGGCGGAGCAATCAGCCCCAGCATTTT. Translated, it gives CASSIAHRRSNQPQHF.